Listed below are T cell receptor beta chains from one sample, sequenced in a study of T cells expressing NK-cell markers. TCRdb reworked the 5' RACE reads into one entry per CDR3 protein, no DNA. Here the sample table reports under 500,000 distinct CDR3 sequences. The sequenced material came from blood T cells: a sorted CD56 or NKG2C T cell subset, CD4+ or CD8+ T cells, or bulk PBMC T cells (not recorded which). These receptors were taken from a woman aged 18 to 75 in good health. Both conserved end residues are part of each CDR3.

>13|TRBV25-1|TRBJ2-5
CASSEQNRETQYF
>14|TRBV5-1|TRBJ1-2
CASSLEDRAFGYTF
>15|TRBV20-1|TRBJ2-7
CSARGGSGSKYEQYF
>19|TRBV20-1|TRBJ2-7
CSARGRPTGNGGSPYEQYF
>12|TRBV4-1|TRBJ1-2
CASSQVRDGYTF
>17|TRBV29-1|TRBJ2-1
CSVEGRLSGRAYNEQFF
>14|TRBV12-3/TRBV12-4|TRBJ2-7
CASRMWGDSYEQYF
>17|TRBV4-2|TRBJ2-2
CASSQDLSLTNTGELFF
>17|TRBV7-8|TRBJ2-1
CASSPGTGLGEYNEQFF
>13|TRBV11-1|TRBJ1-2
CASTPLYSYGYTF
>15|TRBV19|TRBJ2-1
CASSKGHISYNEQFF